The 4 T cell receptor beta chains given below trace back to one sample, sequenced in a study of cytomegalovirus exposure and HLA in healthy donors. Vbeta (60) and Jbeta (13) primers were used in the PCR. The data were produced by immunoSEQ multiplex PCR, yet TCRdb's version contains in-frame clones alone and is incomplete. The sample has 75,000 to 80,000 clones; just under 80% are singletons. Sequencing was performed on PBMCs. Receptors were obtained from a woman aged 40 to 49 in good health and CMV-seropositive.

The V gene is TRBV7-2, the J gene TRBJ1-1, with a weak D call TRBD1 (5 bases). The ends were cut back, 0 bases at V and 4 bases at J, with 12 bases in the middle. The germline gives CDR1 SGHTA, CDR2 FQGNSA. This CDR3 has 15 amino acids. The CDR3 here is CASSLAQGGVTEAFF. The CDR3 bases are TGTGCCAGCAGCTTAGCCCAGGGAGGAGTCACTGAAGCTTTCTTT.

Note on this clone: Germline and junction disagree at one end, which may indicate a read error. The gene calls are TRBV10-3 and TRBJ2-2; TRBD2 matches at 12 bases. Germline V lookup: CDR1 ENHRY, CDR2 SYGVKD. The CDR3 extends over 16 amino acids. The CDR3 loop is CAISGLAGDRTGEPFF. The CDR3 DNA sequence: TGTGCCATCAGTGGACTAGCGGGGGACCGAACCGGGGAGCCGTTTTTT.

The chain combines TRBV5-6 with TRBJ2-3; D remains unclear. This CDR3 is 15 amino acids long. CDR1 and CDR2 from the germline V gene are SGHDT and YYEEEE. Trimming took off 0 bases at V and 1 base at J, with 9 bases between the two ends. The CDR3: CASSLDVQGTDTQYF. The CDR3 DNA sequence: TGTGCCAGCAGCTTGGACGTCCAGGGCACAGATACGCAGTATTTT.

This CDR3 is CASRLQGPFSTDTQYF. CDR3 DNA sequence: TGCGCCAGCAGGCTACAGGGCCCCTTTAGCACAGATACGCAGTATTTT. The chain employs TRBV10-1 and TRBJ2-3, with D maybe TRBD1 (6 bases). V was pared by 6 bases and J by 0 bases, with 16 bases between. The V gene's germline CDR1 is WNHNN and CDR2 SYGVQD (reference sequence). This CDR3 is built from 16 residues.